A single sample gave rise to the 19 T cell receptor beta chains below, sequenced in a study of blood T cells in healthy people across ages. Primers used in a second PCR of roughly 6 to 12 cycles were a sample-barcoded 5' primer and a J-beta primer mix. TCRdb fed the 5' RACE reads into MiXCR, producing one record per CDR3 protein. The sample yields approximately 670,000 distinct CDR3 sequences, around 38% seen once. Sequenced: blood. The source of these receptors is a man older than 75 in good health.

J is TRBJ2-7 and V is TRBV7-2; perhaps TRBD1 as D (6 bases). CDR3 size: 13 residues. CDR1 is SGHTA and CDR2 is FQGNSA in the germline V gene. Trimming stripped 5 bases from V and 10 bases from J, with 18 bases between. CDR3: CASSVDTPRGQYF. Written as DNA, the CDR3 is TGTGCCAGCAGCGTAGATACCCCCAGGGGTCAGTACTTC.

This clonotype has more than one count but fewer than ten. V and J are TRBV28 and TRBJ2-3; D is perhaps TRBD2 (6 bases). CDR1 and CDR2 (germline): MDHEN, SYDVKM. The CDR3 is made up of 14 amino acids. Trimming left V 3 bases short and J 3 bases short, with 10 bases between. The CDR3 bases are TGTGCCAGCAGTTTCGGGGGAAATACAGATACGCAGTATTTT. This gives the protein CASSFGGNTDTQYF.

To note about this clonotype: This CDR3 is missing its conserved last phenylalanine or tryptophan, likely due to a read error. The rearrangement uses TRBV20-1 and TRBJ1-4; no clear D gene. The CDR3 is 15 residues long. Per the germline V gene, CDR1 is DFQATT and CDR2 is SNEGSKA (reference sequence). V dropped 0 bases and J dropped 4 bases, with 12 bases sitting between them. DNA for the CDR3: TGCAGTGCTAGAGATAGGAGGACGGTTAATGAAAAACTGTTTTCT. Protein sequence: CSARDRRTVNEKLFS.

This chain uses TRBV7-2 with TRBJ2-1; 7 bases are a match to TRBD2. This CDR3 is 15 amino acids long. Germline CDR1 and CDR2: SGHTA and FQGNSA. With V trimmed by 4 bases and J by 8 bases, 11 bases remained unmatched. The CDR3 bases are TGTGCCAGCAGCTCGGCTACTAGCGCCATTGATGAGCAGTTCTTC. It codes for CASSSATSAIDEQFF.

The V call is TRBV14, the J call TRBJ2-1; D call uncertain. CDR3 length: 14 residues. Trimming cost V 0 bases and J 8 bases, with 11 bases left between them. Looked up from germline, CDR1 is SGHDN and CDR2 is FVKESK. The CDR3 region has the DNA TGTGCCAGCAGCCAAGAAAAACCGACGGATGAGCAGTTCTTC. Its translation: CASSQEKPTDEQFF.

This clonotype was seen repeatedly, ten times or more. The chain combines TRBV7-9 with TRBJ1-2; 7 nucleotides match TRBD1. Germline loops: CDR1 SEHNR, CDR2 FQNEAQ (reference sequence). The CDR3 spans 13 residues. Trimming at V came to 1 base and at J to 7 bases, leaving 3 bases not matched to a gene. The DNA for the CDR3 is TGTGCCAGCAGCTTAGTAGGGGGCCGTGGCTACACCTTC. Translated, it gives CASSLVGGRGYTF.

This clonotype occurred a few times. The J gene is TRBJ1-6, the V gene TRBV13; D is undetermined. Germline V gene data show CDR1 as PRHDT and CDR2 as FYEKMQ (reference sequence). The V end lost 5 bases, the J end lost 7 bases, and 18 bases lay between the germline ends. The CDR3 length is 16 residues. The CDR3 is CASSPSGEGGNSPLHF. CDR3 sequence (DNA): TGTGCCAGCAGCCCGAGTGGCGAGGGTGGCAATTCACCCCTCCACTTT.

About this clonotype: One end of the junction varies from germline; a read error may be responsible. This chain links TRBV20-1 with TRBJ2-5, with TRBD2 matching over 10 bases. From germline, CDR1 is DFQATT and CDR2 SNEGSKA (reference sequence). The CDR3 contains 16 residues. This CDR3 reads CSASPVLTSGKEAQYF. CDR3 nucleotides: TGCAGTGCTAGCCCCGTCCTAACTAGCGGGAAAGAGGCCCAGTACTTC.

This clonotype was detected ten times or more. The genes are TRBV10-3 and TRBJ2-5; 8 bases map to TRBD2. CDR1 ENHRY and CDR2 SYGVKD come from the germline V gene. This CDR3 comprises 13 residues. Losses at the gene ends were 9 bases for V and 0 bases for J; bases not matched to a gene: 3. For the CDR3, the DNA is TGTGCCATGGGACTAGGGGACCAAGAGACCCAGTACTTC. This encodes CAMGLGDQETQYF.

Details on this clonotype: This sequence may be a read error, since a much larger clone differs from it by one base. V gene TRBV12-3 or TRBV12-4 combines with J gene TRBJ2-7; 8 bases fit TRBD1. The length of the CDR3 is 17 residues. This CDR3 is CAGSLARDRGLSHEQYF. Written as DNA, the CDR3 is TGTGCCGGCAGTTTAGCGCGAGACAGGGGTCTGTCCCACGAGCAGTACTTC.

The CDR3 DNA reads TGTGCCACCAGCCGGGGACTAGCGGGACGATTCACCGGGGAGCTGTTTTTT. Its protein product is CATSRGLAGRFTGELFF. The rearrangement joins TRBV15 to TRBJ2-2, with TRBD2 identical over 13 bases. The CDR3 has 17 residues. Looked up from germline, CDR1 is LNHNV and CDR2 is YYDKDF (reference sequence). V gave up 5 bases and J gave up 4 bases; unmatched junction bases: 7. The whole variable domain, filled in from reference TRBV15 and TRBJ2-2, reads DAMVIQNPRYQVTQFGKPVTLSCSQTLNHNVMYWYQQKSSQAPKLLFHYYDKDFNNEADTPDNFQSRRPNTSFCFLDIRSPGLGDTAMYLCATSRGLAGRFTGELFFGEGSRLTVL.

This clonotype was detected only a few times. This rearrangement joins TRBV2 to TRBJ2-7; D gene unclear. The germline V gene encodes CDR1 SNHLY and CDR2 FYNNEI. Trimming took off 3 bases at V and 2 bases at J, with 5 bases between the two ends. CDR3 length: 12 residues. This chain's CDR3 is CASSENTYEQYF. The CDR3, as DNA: TGTGCCAGCAGTGAGAATACCTACGAGCAGTACTTC.

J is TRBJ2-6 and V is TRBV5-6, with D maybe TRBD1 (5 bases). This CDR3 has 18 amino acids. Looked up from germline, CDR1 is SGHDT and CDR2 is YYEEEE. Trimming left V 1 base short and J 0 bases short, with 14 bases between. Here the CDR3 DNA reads TGTGCCAGCAGCTTGTTTACAGGCGATTACTCTGGGGCCAACGTCCTGACTTTC. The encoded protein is CASSLFTGDYSGANVLTF. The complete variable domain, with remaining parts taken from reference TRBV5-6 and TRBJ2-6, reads DAGVTQSPTHLIKTRGQQVTLRCSPKSGHDTVSWYQQALGQGPQFIFQYYEEEERQRGNFPDRFSGHQFPNYSSELNVNALLLGDSALYLCASSLFTGDYSGANVLTFGAGSRLTVL.

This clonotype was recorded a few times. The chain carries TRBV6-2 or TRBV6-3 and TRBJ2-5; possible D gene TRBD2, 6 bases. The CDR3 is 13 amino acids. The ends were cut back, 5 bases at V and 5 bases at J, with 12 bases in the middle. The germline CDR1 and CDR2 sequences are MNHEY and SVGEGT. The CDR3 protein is CASSTGGGETQYF. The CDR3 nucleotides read TGTGCCAGCAGTACCGGGGGTGGGGAGACCCAGTACTTC.

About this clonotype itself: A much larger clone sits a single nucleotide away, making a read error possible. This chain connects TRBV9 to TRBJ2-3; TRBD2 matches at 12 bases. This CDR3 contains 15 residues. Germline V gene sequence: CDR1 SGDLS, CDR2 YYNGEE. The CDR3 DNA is TGTGCCAACAGCGTCACTAGCGGGGGGACAGATACGCAGTATTTT. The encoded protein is CANSVTSGGTDTQYF. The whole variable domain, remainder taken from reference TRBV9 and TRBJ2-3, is DSGVTQTPKHLITATGQRVTLRCSPRSGDLSVYWYQQSLDQGLQFLIQYYNGEERAKGNILERFSAQQFPDLHSELNLSSLELGDSALYFCANSVTSGGTDTQYFGPGTRLTVL.

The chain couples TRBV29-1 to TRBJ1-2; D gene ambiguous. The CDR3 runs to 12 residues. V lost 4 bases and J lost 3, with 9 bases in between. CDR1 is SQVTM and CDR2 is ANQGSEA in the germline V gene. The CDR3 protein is CSVVAWDYGYTF. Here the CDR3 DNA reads TGCAGCGTTGTCGCCTGGGACTATGGCTACACCTTC.

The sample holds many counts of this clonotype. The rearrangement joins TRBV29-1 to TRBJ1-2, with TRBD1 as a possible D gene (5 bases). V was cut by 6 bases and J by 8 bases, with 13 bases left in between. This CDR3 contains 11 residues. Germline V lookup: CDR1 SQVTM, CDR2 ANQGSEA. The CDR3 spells CSVRRGRGYTF. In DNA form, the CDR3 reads TGCAGCGTCCGTCGGGGCAGAGGCTACACCTTC.

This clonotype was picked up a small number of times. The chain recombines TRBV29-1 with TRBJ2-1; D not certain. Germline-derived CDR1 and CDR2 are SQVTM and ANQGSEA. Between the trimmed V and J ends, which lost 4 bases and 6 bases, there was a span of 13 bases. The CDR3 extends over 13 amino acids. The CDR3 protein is CSVGVFGGNEQFF. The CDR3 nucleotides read TGCAGCGTTGGCGTGTTTGGCGGCAATGAGCAGTTCTTC.

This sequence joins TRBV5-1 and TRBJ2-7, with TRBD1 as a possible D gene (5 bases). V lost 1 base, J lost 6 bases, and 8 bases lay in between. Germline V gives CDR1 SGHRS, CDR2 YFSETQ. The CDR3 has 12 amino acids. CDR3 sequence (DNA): TGCGCCAGCAGCTTGATCCAGGGCGAGCAGTACTTC. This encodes CASSLIQGEQYF. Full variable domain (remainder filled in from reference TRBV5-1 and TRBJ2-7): KAGVTQTPRYLIKTRGQQVTLSCSPISGHRSVSWYQQTPGQGLQFLFEYFSETQRNKGNFPGRFSGRQFSNSRSEMNVSTLELGDSALYLCASSLIQGEQYFGPGTRLTVT.